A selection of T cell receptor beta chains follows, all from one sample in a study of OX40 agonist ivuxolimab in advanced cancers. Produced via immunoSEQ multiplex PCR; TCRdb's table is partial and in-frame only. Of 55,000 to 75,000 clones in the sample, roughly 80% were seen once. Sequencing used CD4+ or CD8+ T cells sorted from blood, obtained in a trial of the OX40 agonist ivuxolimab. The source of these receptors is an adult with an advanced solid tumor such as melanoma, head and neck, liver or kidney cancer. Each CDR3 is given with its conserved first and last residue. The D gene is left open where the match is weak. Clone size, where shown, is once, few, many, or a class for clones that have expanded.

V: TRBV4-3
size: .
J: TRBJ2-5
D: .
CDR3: CASSPDYGETQYF
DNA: TGCGCCAGCAGCCCCGACTACGGAGAGACCCAGTACTTC

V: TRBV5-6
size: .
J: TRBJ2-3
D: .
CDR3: CASSLVTADTQYF
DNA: TGTGCCAGCAGCTTGGTGACGGCAGATACGCAGTATTTT

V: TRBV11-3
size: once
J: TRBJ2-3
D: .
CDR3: CASSAGPTDTQYF
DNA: TGTGCCAGCAGCGCCGGACCTACAGATACGCAGTATTTT

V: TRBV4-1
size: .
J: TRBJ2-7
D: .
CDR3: CASSQGRGTAYYEQYF
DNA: TGCGCCAGCAGCCAAGGCCGCGGGACAGCTTACTACGAGCAGTACTTC

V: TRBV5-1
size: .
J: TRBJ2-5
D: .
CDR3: CASSLVSGAETQYF
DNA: TGCGCCAGCAGCTTGGTATCAGGGGCGGAGACCCAGTACTTC

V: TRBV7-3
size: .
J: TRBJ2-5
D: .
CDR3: CASSLVGGREETQYF
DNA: TGTGCCAGCAGCTTAGTTGGGGGGCGCGAAGAGACCCAGTACTTC

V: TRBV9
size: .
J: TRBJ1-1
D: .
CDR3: CASSAGGSSAFF
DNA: TGTGCCAGCAGCGCCGGGGGGAGCTCGGCTTTCTTT

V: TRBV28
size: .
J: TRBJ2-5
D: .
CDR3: CASTPLGVEETQYF
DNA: TGTGCCAGCACCCCCCTGGGAGTTGAAGAGACCCAGTACTTC

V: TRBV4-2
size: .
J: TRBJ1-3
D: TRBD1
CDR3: CASSQVHGGGKAGNTIYF
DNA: TGTGCCAGCAGCCAAGTTCACGGAGGGGGCAAAGCTGGAAACACCATATATTTT

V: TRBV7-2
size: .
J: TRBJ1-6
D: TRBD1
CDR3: CASSPTNRGTHNSPLHF
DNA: TGTGCCAGCAGCCCAACAAACAGGGGGACTCATAATTCACCCCTCCACTTT

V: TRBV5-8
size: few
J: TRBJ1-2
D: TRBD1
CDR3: CASSSRDRGLGYGYTF
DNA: TGTGCCAGCAGCTCGAGAGACAGGGGGCTTGGATATGGCTACACCTTC

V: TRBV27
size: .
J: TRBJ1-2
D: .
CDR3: CASSLPAGDGYTF
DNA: TGTGCCAGCAGTTTACCTGCAGGGGATGGCTACACCTTC

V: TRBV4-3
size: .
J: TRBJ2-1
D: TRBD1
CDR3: CASSQEPRDRSRKEQFF
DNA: TGCGCCAGCAGCCAAGAACCTAGGGACAGGAGCCGAAAGGAGCAGTTCTTC

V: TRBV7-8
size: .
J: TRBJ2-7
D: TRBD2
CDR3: CASSLVAGVREQYF
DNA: TGTGCCAGCAGCTTAGTAGCGGGAGTGAGGGAGCAGTACTTC

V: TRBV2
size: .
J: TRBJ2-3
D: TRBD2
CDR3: CASSERLAGGTDTQYF
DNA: TGTGCCAGCAGTGAGCGCCTAGCGGGGGGGACAGATACGCAGTATTTT

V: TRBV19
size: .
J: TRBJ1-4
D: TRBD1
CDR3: CASSTPGQGSEKLFF
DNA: TGTGCCAGTAGTACCCCGGGACAGGGGAGTGAAAAACTGTTTTTT

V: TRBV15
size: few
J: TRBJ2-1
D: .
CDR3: CATSEDVSSYNEQFF
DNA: TGTGCCACCAGCGAAGACGTGAGCTCCTACAATGAGCAGTTCTTC

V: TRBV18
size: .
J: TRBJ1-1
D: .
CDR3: CASSPLAGLNTEAFF
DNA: TGTGCCAGCTCACCATTAGCGGGCCTGAACACTGAAGCTTTCTTT

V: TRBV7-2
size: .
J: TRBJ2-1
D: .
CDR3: CASSLEGGAWLGQFF
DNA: TGTGCCAGCAGCTTAGAAGGGGGGGCTTGGCTTGGGCAGTTCTTC

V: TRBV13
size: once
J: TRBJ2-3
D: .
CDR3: CASSLRTVGTDTQYF
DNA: TGTGCCAGCAGCTTAAGGACGGTAGGCACAGATACGCAGTATTTT

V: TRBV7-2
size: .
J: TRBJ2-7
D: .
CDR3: CASSKGDGLYEQYF
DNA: TGTGCCAGCAGCAAAGGGGACGGGCTCTACGAGCAGTACTTC

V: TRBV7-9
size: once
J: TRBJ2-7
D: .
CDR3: CASSLVSGEFTEQYF
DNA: TGTGCCAGCAGCTTAGTCTCGGGAGAATTCACCGAGCAGTACTTC

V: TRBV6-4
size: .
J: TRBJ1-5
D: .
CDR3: CASSEGPLQPQHF
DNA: TGTGCCAGCAGCGAGGGACCCCTTCAGCCCCAGCATTTT

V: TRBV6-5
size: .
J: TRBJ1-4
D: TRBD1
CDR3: CASSTDRDRKKLFF
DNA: TGTGCCAGCAGTACGGACAGGGATCGGAAAAAACTGTTTTTT

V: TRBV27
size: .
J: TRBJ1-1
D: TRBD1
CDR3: CASRLRDRANTEAFF
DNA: TGTGCCAGCAGGCTCCGGGACAGGGCGAACACTGAAGCTTTCTTT

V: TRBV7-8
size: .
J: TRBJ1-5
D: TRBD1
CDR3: CASSLGPGQGVQPQHF
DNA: TGTGCCAGCAGCTTGGGCCCGGGACAGGGGGTACAGCCCCAGCATTTT

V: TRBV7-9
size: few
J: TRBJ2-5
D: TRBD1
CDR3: CASSKMTGPANF
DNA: TGTGCCAGCAGCAAGATGACAGGGCCGGCGAACTTC

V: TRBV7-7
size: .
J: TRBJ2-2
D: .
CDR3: CASSLVASAPGGELFF
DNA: TGTGCTAGCAGCTTAGTTGCTAGCGCCCCCGGAGGGGAGCTGTTTTTT

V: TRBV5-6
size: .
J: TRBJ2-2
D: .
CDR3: CASSLNTGELFF
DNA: TGTGCCAGCAGCTTGAACACCGGGGAGCTGTTTTTT

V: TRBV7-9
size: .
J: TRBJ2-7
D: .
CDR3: CASSSRTVSYEQYF
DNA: TGTGCCAGCAGCTCCCGGACGGTCTCCTACGAGCAGTACTTC

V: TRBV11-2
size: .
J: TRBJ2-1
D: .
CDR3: CASSPGERYNEQFF
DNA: TGTGCCAGCAGCCCGGGGGAACGGTACAATGAGCAGTTCTTC

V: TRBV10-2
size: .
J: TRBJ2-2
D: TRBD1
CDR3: CASSGDRQGWYTGELFF
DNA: TGCGCCAGCAGTGGCGATAGACAGGGGTGGTACACCGGGGAGCTGTTTTTT

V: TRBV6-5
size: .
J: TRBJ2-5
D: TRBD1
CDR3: CASSSQTGGEETQYF
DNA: TGTGCCAGCAGTTCACAGACAGGGGGCGAAGAGACCCAGTACTTC

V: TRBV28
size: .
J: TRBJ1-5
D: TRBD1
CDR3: CATQYRGNQSQHF
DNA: TGTGCCACCCAATACAGGGGCAATCAGTCCCAGCATTTT

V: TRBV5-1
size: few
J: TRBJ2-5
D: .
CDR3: CASSTGTHRRETQYF
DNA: TGCGCCAGCAGTACCGGGACTCACAGGAGGGAGACCCAGTACTTC

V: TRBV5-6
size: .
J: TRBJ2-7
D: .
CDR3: CASSASSYEQYF
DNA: TGTGCCAGCAGCGCAAGCTCCTACGAGCAGTACTTC

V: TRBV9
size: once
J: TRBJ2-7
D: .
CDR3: CASSVEPRTGLGEQYF
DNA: TGTGCCAGCAGCGTAGAGCCCAGGACTGGGTTGGGCGAGCAGTACTTC

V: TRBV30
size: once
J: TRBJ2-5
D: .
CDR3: CAWSVLGETRYF
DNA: TGTGCCTGGAGTGTACTTGGAGAGACCCGGTACTTC

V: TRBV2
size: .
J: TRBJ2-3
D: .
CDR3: CASSISGFTDTQYF
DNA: TGTGCCAGCAGCATAAGCGGCTTCACAGATACGCAGTATTTT

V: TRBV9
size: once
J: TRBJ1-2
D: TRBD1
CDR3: CASSPPGGRGYTF
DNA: TGTGCCAGCAGCCCGCCAGGGGGAAGGGGCTACACCTTC

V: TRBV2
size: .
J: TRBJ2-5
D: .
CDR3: CASSVRQETQYF
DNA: TGTGCCAGCAGTGTCAGGCAAGAGACCCAGTACTTC